The 11 T cell receptor beta chains reported below all come from one sample, sequenced in a study of blood T cell repertoires in COVID-19. Sequenced by immunoSEQ multiplex PCR; TCRdb stores in-frame clones only, minus some. The sample yields some 290,000 clones, roughly nine tenths seen once. The sample comprised PBMCs or T cells enriched from blood (not recorded which). The receptor source for this set is a woman in her 30s who had recovered from COVID-19.

The rearrangement links TRBV4-3 to TRBJ1-6; TRBD1 might be the D (5 bases). The ends were cut back, 1 base at V and 7 bases at J, with 14 bases in the middle. Germline CDR1 reads LGHNA; CDR2 reads YSLEER. CDR3 length: 16 amino acids. CDR3 sequence: CASSQGGRTGNSPLHF. For the CDR3, the DNA is TGCGCCAGCAGCCAAGGGGGCCGAACTGGGAATTCACCCCTCCACTTT.

This sequence joins TRBV4-2 and TRBJ1-4; 9 bases match TRBD1. V was pared by 3 bases and J by 8 bases, with 7 bases of the junction left unmatched. Germline V gene data show CDR1 as LGHNA and CDR2 as YNFKEQ. The CDR3 contains 15 residues. CDR3: CASSHPGTGREKLFF. CDR3 nucleotide sequence: TGTGCCAGCAGCCATCCCGGGACAGGGCGGGAAAAACTGTTTTTT.

The J gene is TRBJ1-5, the V gene TRBV13; D perhaps matches TRBD1 (5 bases). Trimming removed 5 bases from V and 1 base from J, with 15 bases in between. Germline CDR1 and CDR2: PRHDT and FYEKMQ (reference sequence). The CDR3 contains 16 residues. The CDR3 DNA follows: TGTGCCAGCAGCCCCGGTAGGGGAGGAAGCAATCAGCCCCAGCATTTT. As protein: CASSPGRGGSNQPQHF.

The chain employs TRBV6-6 and TRBJ1-6; possibly TRBD1 for D (5 bases). V was pared by 5 bases and J by 6 bases, with 23 bases between. Germline V lookup: CDR1 MNHNY, CDR2 SVGAGI (reference sequence). There are 18 residues in the CDR3. The DNA of the CDR3 is TGTGCCAGCAGTCCGATTCCCCCTATTCAGGGAGGTAATTCACCCCTCCACTTT. Translated: CASSPIPPIQGGNSPLHF.

The rearrangement uses TRBV11-2 and TRBJ2-7; 7 nucleotides match TRBD2. Looked up from germline, CDR1 is SGHAT and CDR2 is FQNNGV. The CDR3 runs 13 residues. V was pared by 0 bases and J by 6 bases, with 2 bases of the junction left unmatched. The CDR3 bases are TGTGCCAGCAGCTTAGAGTGGGGGGGCGAGCAGTACTTC. It translates to CASSLEWGGEQYF.

The chain is built from TRBV2 and TRBJ1-2; 7 nucleotides agree with TRBD1. Looked up from germline, CDR1 is SNHLY and CDR2 is FYNNEI. This CDR3 is built from 18 residues. V shed 5 bases, J shed 8 bases, and the junction held 23 bases outside the gene matches. Here the CDR3 DNA reads TGTGCCAGCAGTCTTACCCCGACCCTGACAGGGAAGAGAGAAGGCTACACCTTC. Its protein product is CASSLTPTLTGKREGYTF.

In nucleotides, the CDR3 is TGTGCCAGCAGCCAAACGACAGGGGGGATCTACGAGCAGTACTTC. Amino acid sequence: CASSQTTGGIYEQYF. This chain connects TRBV14 to TRBJ2-7; 9 bases match TRBD1. The J segment lost 3 bases and the V segment lost 2 bases, leaving 5 bases of the junction unmatched. The CDR3 runs 15 residues. The germline CDR1 and CDR2 sequences are SGHDN and FVKESK.

The genes are TRBV6-5 and TRBJ2-5, with TRBD2 matching over 14 bases. V lost 7 bases, J lost 5 bases, and 3 bases stayed unmatched. The CDR3 extends over 14 amino acids. The germline CDR1 and CDR2 sequences are MNHEY and SVGAGI. The CDR3 spells CASNRLAGGETQYF. The DNA of the CDR3 is TGTGCCAGCAATAGACTAGCGGGAGGGGAGACCCAGTACTTC.

V gene TRBV30 combines with J gene TRBJ1-6, with D uncertain. This CDR3 has 11 amino acids. The V and J ends lost 8 bases and 15 bases respectively, with 17 bases between them. Looked up from germline, CDR1 is GTSNPN and CDR2 is SVGIG (reference sequence). This CDR3 is CAADWVPGLHF. The DNA for the CDR3 is TGTGCCGCGGACTGGGTTCCAGGCCTCCACTTT.

The genes are TRBV27 and TRBJ1-4; the match to TRBD1 covers 8 bases. The CDR3 has 14 residues. Per germline, CDR1 MNHEY and CDR2 SMNVEV (reference sequence). Unmatched junction bases numbered 5, after V lost 7 bases and J lost 4 bases. This CDR3 reads CASTSDRDNEKLFF. In DNA, the CDR3 is TGTGCCAGCACCTCGGACAGGGATAATGAAAAACTGTTTTTT.

The V and J genes are TRBV28 and TRBJ2-5; 7 bases match TRBD1. The CDR3 contains 17 residues. V gave up 1 base and J gave up 6 bases; unmatched junction bases: 14. Germline loops: CDR1 MDHEN, CDR2 SYDVKM. The CDR3 DNA is TGTGCCAGCAGTTTATATAACCGAGGACAGGTTAAAAAGACCCAGTACTTC. Translated, it gives CASSLYNRGQVKKTQYF. The variable domain in full, with the rest retrieved from reference TRBV28 and TRBJ2-5, is DVKVTQSSRYLVKRTGEKVFLECVQDMDHENMFWYRQDPGLGLRLIYFSYDVKMKEKGDIPEGYSVSREKKERFSLILESASTNQTSMYLCASSLYNRGQVKKTQYFGPGTRLLVL.